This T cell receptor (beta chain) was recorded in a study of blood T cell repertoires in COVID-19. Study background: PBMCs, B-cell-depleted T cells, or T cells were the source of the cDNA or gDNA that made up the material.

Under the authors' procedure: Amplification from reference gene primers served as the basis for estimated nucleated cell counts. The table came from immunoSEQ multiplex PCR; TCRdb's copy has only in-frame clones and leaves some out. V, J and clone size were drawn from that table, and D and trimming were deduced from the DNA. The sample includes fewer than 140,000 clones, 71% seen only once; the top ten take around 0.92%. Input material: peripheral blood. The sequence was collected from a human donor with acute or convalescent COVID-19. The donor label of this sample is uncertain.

CDR3 region: CASSDRGLRGNQPQHF. The DNA of the CDR3 is TGTGCCAGCAGTGACAGGGGGCTAAGGGGAAATCAGCCCCAGCATTTT. The genes are TRBV2 and TRBJ1-5; 8 nucleotides match TRBD1. Unmatched junction bases numbered 8, after V lost 3 bases and J lost 4 bases. Germline CDR1 and CDR2: SNHLY and FYNNEI. This CDR3 is built from 16 residues.